This entry lists 26 T cell receptor beta chains sequenced from one sample in a study of blood T cell repertoires in COVID-19. Profiled with immunoSEQ multiplex PCR; TCRdb holds only in-frame clones, not every one. The sample contains approximately 85,000 clones, roughly 92% of which appear only once. Sequenced sample: peripheral blood. The receptors originated from a woman in her sixties with active COVID-19.

The genes are TRBV11-3 and TRBJ2-7; no clear D gene. The V gene's germline CDR1 is SGHNT and CDR2 YENEEA. V dropped 1 base and J dropped 0 bases, with 10 bases sitting between them. The CDR3 loop spans 15 amino acids. As DNA, the CDR3 is TGTGCCAGCAGCTTAGGATCGAGGAACTCCTACGAGCAGTACTTC. It translates to CASSLGSRNSYEQYF.

The rearrangement links TRBV11-3 to TRBJ2-1; TRBD1 matches 12 bases. CDR1 is SGHNT, CDR2 YENEEA, per germline. Unmatched junction bases numbered 6, after V lost 5 bases and J lost 7 bases. The CDR3 contains 15 residues. CDR3 DNA sequence: TGTGCCAGCAGCCGCGGGACAGGGGGCAAAAATGAGCAGTTCTTC. This codes for CASSRGTGGKNEQFF.

The chain carries TRBV6-5 and TRBJ2-7; no clear D. Germline V gene sequence: CDR1 MNHEY, CDR2 SVGAGI. The CDR3 contains 15 residues. V was trimmed by 0 bases and J by 0 bases, leaving 9 bases between them. The CDR3 sequence: CASSYSIQVSYEQYF. The DNA for the CDR3 is TGTGCCAGCAGTTACTCGATTCAGGTCTCCTACGAGCAGTACTTC.

This sequence joins TRBV5-6 and TRBJ2-1; 9 positions match TRBD1. Germline V lookup: CDR1 SGHDT, CDR2 YYEEEE. The V and J ends lost 3 bases and 7 bases, in that order; junction bases with no gene match: 20. The CDR3 loop spans 19 amino acids. This chain's CDR3 is CASSSPGQGMPKAMNEQFF. The CDR3 bases are TGTGCCAGCAGCTCGCCGGGACAGGGTATGCCCAAGGCCATGAATGAGCAGTTCTTC.

Worth noting for this clone: Other nucleotide sequences from this sample produce the same CDR3. The V and J genes are TRBV5-1 and TRBJ2-7, with 7 bases identical to TRBD1. The CDR3 consists of 14 residues. Germline values: CDR1 SGHRS, CDR2 YFSETQ. Unmatched junction bases numbered 8, after V lost 4 bases and J lost 4 bases. CDR3: CASSPTGTAYEQYF. The CDR3 coding sequence is TGCGCCAGCAGCCCGACCGGGACAGCTTACGAGCAGTACTTC.

Regarding this clone: The junction and the germline gene differ at one end; a read error may be behind it. The chain uses TRBV6-5 and TRBJ1-2; 9 nucleotides align to TRBD1. The CDR3 spans 11 residues. Looked up from germline, CDR1 is MNHEY and CDR2 is SVGAGI. CDR3 loop: CASNSGQGQSF. The CDR3 region has the DNA TGTGCCAGCAACTCGGGACAGGGCCAGAGCTTC.

The rearrangement links TRBV6-5 to TRBJ2-7, with D perhaps matching TRBD1 (5 bases). The CDR3 sequence is 15 residues long. CDR1 is MNHEY and CDR2 is SVGAGI in the germline V gene. V shed 0 bases and J shed 5 bases, with 14 bases lying between them. The CDR3 reads CASSYSKGFGDEQYF. CDR3 DNA sequence: TGTGCCAGCAGTTACTCAAAGGGGTTCGGCGACGAGCAGTACTTC.

The chain carries TRBV29-1 and TRBJ1-2, with 11 positions matching TRBD1. Per germline, CDR1 SQVTM and CDR2 ANQGSEA. After removal of 5 bases from V and 4 bases from J, the junction contained 15 bases not matched to a gene. The CDR3 has 17 amino acids. CDR3 nucleotide sequence: TGCAGCGTTTCCCCCCGGGACAGGGGGGATGTGGTCTATGGCTACACCTTC. Protein: CSVSPRDRGDVVYGYTF.

This chain connects TRBV7-3 to TRBJ2-2; D may be TRBD2 (5 bases). V lost 4 bases and J lost 6, with 12 bases in between. Germline CDR1 SGHTA, CDR2 FQGTGA. The CDR3 has 14 amino acids. The CDR3 sequence is CASSSRGPPGELFF. The CDR3 nucleotides read TGTGCCAGCAGCTCACGGGGTCCGCCCGGGGAGCTGTTTTTT.

J is TRBJ2-7 and V is TRBV6-2 or TRBV6-3; no clear D gene. Germline V gives CDR1 MNHEY, CDR2 SVGEGT. The V end lost 2 bases, the J end lost 4 bases, and 12 bases lay between the germline ends. The CDR3 runs 14 residues. The CDR3 DNA is TGTGCCAGCAGTTACAGCGCGATCCCTTACGAGCAGTACTTC. Translation: CASSYSAIPYEQYF.

The chain has TRBV12-3 or TRBV12-4 and TRBJ2-3; 9 positions match TRBD2. The CDR3 is 13 residues long. V shed 6 bases, J shed 7 bases, and the junction held 5 bases outside the gene matches. Written as DNA, the CDR3 is TGTGCCAGCAGGGCTTCTAGCGGGAATACGCAGTATTTT. Translation: CASRASSGNTQYF.

This clone is a singleton in its sample. The rearrangement links TRBV14 to TRBJ2-5, with D maybe TRBD1 (5 bases). The germline V gene encodes CDR1 SGHDN and CDR2 FVKESK. Trimming cost V 5 bases and J 5 bases, with 18 bases left between them. The CDR3 spans 15 residues. The CDR3 bases are TGTGCCAGCAGCTCTTGGGGCAGGAGATGGGAGACCCAGTACTTC. Translation gives CASSSWGRRWETQYF.

The chain joins TRBV6-5 to TRBJ2-7; D may be TRBD1 (6 bases). The V gene lost 7 bases and the J gene lost 2 bases, with 15 bases spanning the gap. CDR3 length: 14 residues. Germline CDR1 and CDR2: MNHEY and SVGAGI. The CDR3, as DNA: TGTGCCAGCAACCGGGACAACGGGGCCTACGAGCAGTACTTC. Its translation: CASNRDNGAYEQYF.

This clone was detected only once. The CDR3 bases are TGTGCCAGCAGCTATCAGGGAAGCACAGATACGCAGTATTTT. It encodes CASSYQGSTDTQYF. The gene calls are TRBV7-9 and TRBJ2-3; tentative D call: TRBD1 (5 bases). Germline V gives CDR1 SEHNR, CDR2 FQNEAQ (reference sequence). The CDR3 has 14 residues. V was pared by 4 bases and J by 0 bases, with 8 bases between.

The CDR3 region has the DNA TGTGCCAGCAGCGTAGCTCCAGGGGGCGGGCTCGCCGGGGAGCTGTTTTTT. Amino acid sequence: CASSVAPGGGLAGELFF. This chain links TRBV9 with TRBJ2-2; 8 nucleotides agree with TRBD1. The V gene end was trimmed by 0 bases and the J gene end by 6 bases; junction bases not matched to a gene: 10. Germline assignment: CDR1 SGDLS and CDR2 YYNGEE. This CDR3 is built from 17 residues.

V is TRBV10-3 and J is TRBJ1-2; 7 nucleotides match TRBD1. Germline assignment: CDR1 ENHRY and CDR2 SYGVKD. The trim removed 0 bases at V and 7 bases at J, leaving 8 bases unmatched. This CDR3 region has 15 residues. DNA for the CDR3: TGTGCCATCAGTGAGTCGGCTGGGGCAGGGGGTGGCTACACCTTC. Protein: CAISESAGAGGGYTF.

The rearrangement uses TRBV3-1 (or the pseudogene TRBV3-2) and TRBJ2-3; 11 nucleotides agree with TRBD2. This CDR3 has 18 residues. Germline assignment: CDR1 LGHDT and CDR2 YNNKEL (reference sequence). Trimming took 6 bases from V and 0 from J; bases not matched to a gene: 11. This chain's CDR3 is CASSPGTSGSSSTDTQYF. The CDR3, as DNA: TGTGCCAGCAGTCCCGGGACTAGCGGATCATCTAGCACAGATACGCAGTATTTT.

The J gene is TRBJ2-3, the V gene TRBV7-3; D is perhaps TRBD1 (6 bases). CDR1 SGHTA and CDR2 FQGTGA come from the germline V gene. The V and J ends lost 3 bases and 4 bases respectively, with 14 bases between them. This CDR3 region has 15 residues. The DNA for the CDR3 is TGTGCCAGCAGCTTCGGGTACAGGGATGCAGATACGCAGTATTTT. Amino acids: CASSFGYRDADTQYF.

This clone was counted between two and nine times. The chain couples TRBV28 to TRBJ2-3; TRBD2 agrees at 10 bases. Losses at the gene ends were 5 bases for V and 11 bases for J; bases not matched to a gene: 13. The CDR3 length is 15 residues. Germline CDR1 MDHEN, CDR2 SYDVKM. CDR3 sequence (DNA): TGTGCCAGCAGTCCCCCTCAGCGGGGGGGCCTTTGGCAGTATTTT. The encoded protein is CASSPPQRGGLWQYF. Full variable domain (remainder filled in from reference TRBV28 and TRBJ2-3): DVKVTQSSRYLVKRTGEKVFLECVQDMDHENMFWYRQDPGLGLRLIYFSYDVKMKEKGDIPEGYSVSREKKERFSLILESASTNQTSMYLCASSPPQRGGLWQYFGPGTRLTVL.

The V gene is TRBV5-1, the J gene TRBJ1-3; the D gene is possibly TRBD1 (6 bases). The CDR3 length is 16 residues. Germline-derived CDR1 and CDR2 are SGHRS and YFSETQ. Trimming left V 4 bases short and J 4 bases short, with 18 bases between. CDR3 sequence reads: CASSLTTGTFGNTIYF. CDR3 nucleotides: TGCGCCAGCAGCCTGACCACCGGGACATTCGGAAACACCATATATTTT.

About this clone itself: Mismatch with germline at one junction end may stem from a read error. The V gene is TRBV2, the J gene TRBJ2-6, with 7 nucleotides matching TRBD2. The CDR3 consists of 14 residues. Germline CDR1 reads SNHLY; CDR2 reads FYNNEI. The CDR3 loop reads CASSGGFGANVLAF. CDR3 sequence (DNA): TGTGCCAGCAGCGGGGGGTTTGGGGCCAACGTCCTGGCTTTC.

This chain uses TRBV5-1 with TRBJ2-3; tentative D call: TRBD1 (5 bases). Germline assignment: CDR1 SGHRS and CDR2 YFSETQ. The CDR3 extends over 13 amino acids. V shed 1 base and J shed 4 bases, with 7 bases lying between them. CDR3 protein: CASSLQGPDTQYF. CDR3 DNA sequence: TGCGCCAGCAGCTTGCAGGGCCCAGATACGCAGTATTTT.

This clone was found a few times. This chain links TRBV7-8 with TRBJ2-2; D might be TRBD2 (5 bases). This CDR3 is 15 amino acids long. Germline loops: CDR1 SGHVS, CDR2 FQNEAQ. V was cut by 5 bases and J by 5 bases, with 15 bases left in between. The chain's CDR3 is CASSAGGLSTGELFF. The DNA of the CDR3 is TGTGCCAGCAGCGCCGGAGGTTTGTCTACCGGGGAGCTGTTTTTT.

This chain uses TRBV11-2 with TRBJ2-2; D unresolved. Trimming took off 1 base at V and 6 bases at J, with 12 bases between the two ends. The germline CDR1 and CDR2 sequences are SGHAT and FQNNGV. The CDR3 runs 15 residues. The CDR3: CASSLAVYLAGELFF. The CDR3 DNA reads TGTGCCAGCAGCTTAGCCGTCTATTTGGCCGGGGAGCTGTTTTTT.

J is TRBJ1-6 and V is TRBV25-1, with 10 nucleotides matching TRBD1. In germline, CDR1 is MGHDK, CDR2 SYGVNS. Unmatched junction bases numbered 6, after V lost 7 bases and J lost 9 bases. The CDR3 length is 14 residues. CDR3 residues: CASTEDRGFSPLHF. DNA for the CDR3: TGTGCCAGCACCGAGGACAGGGGGTTTTCACCCCTCCACTTT.

The CDR3 sequence is CASSLFSGSSYNEQFF. In nucleotides, the CDR3 is TGTGCCAGCAGTTTATTTAGCGGGAGCTCCTACAATGAGCAGTTCTTC. This chain links TRBV28 with TRBJ2-1, with 9 positions matching TRBD2. Per the germline V gene, CDR1 is MDHEN and CDR2 is SYDVKM. V lost 1 base, J lost 0 bases, and 1 base stayed unmatched. This CDR3 contains 16 residues.